Shown below are 14 T cell receptor beta chains from a single sample sequenced in a study of blood T cell repertoires in COVID-19 (dated by TCRdb to about 2020). Library generation was performed with the immunoSEQ multiplex PCR assay. TCRdb re-hosts the immuneACCESS table, in-frame sequences only. Its copies lack some clones; in the studies checked, an unresolved V gene accounts for under half of them, and the cause for the rest is not known. For this sample the table gives about 180,000 clones, of which just over 85% were detected only once. The ten biggest clones cover approximately 9% of the sample. Sequenced: PBMCs or T cells enriched from blood (not recorded which). These receptors originate from a woman aged 18-29 years who had recovered from COVID-19.

The gene calls are TRBV30 and TRBJ1-4; D is unclear. The CDR3 runs 16 residues. V dropped 1 base and J dropped 0 bases, with 12 bases sitting between them. Germline V CDR1 and CDR2: GTSNPN, SVGIG (reference sequence). CDR3 sequence (DNA): TGTGCCTGGAGTGGGGCAGCTGACGCAACTAATGAAAAACTGTTTTTT. This gives the protein CAWSGAADATNEKLFF.

V is TRBV6-2 or TRBV6-3 and J is TRBJ1-2; a possible D gene is TRBD1 (5 bases). The CDR3 contains 16 residues. The V end was cut by 5 bases, the J end by 4 bases, with 20 bases between. In germline, CDR1 is MNHEY, CDR2 SVGEGT. The CDR3 is CASSTTPSTAIYGYTF. As DNA, the CDR3 is TGTGCCAGCAGTACCACCCCATCGACAGCCATCTATGGCTACACCTTC.

The genes are TRBV4-1 and TRBJ2-2, with 10 bases identical to TRBD2. CDR3 length: 18 amino acids. Germline assignment: CDR1 MGHRA and CDR2 YSYEKL. Trimming removed 0 bases from V and 2 bases from J; junction bases left unmatched: 6. Here the CDR3 DNA reads TGCGCCAGCAGCCAAGAGGTCACTAGCGGGGTTAACACCGGGGAGCTGTTTTTT. It translates to CASSQEVTSGVNTGELFF.

This clone was observed once. The V and J genes are TRBV7-8 and TRBJ1-2; D may be TRBD1 (5 bases). CDR3 length: 16 residues. Trimming shortened V by 2 bases and J by 4 bases, and 17 bases separated the two germline ends. CDR1 SGHVS and CDR2 FQNEAQ come from the germline V gene. CDR3: CASSLRSRQGGYGYTF. For the CDR3, the DNA is TGTGCCAGCAGCTTAAGGAGTCGTCAGGGAGGCTATGGCTACACCTTC.

The rearrangement joins TRBV11-2 to TRBJ1-1; a weak D match, TRBD1 (5 bases). Germline V lookup: CDR1 SGHAT, CDR2 FQNNGV. Trimming stripped 0 bases from V and 5 bases from J, with 10 bases between. The CDR3 sequence is 14 residues long. CDR3 amino acids: CASSLEGRVTEAFF. CDR3 bases: TGTGCCAGCAGCTTAGAGGGCAGGGTTACTGAAGCTTTCTTT. The complete variable domain, with remaining parts taken from reference TRBV11-2 and TRBJ1-1, reads EAGVAQSPRYKIIEKRQSVAFWCNPISGHATLYWYQQILGQGPKLLIQFQNNGVVDDSQLPKDRFSAERLKGVDSTLKIQPAKLEDSAVYLCASSLEGRVTEAFFGQGTRLTVV.

This clone appeared a single time. This CDR3 reads CASSVERGQGDTQYF. CDR3 sequence (DNA): TGTGCCAGCAGCGTAGAAAGGGGCCAGGGAGATACGCAGTATTTT. This chain joins TRBV9 and TRBJ2-3; D may be TRBD1 (5 bases). The V end lost 0 bases, the J end lost 5 bases, and 13 bases lay between the germline ends. Per the germline V gene, CDR1 is SGDLS and CDR2 is YYNGEE. The CDR3 runs 15 residues. Full variable domain (missing parts from reference TRBV9 and TRBJ2-3): DSGVTQTPKHLITATGQRVTLRCSPRSGDLSVYWYQQSLDQGLQFLIQYYNGEERAKGNILERFSAQQFPDLHSELNLSSLELGDSALYFCASSVERGQGDTQYFGPGTRLTVL.

The chain recombines TRBV6-2 or TRBV6-3 with TRBJ2-1; TRBD2 matches 13 bases. Looked up from germline, CDR1 is MNHEY and CDR2 is SVGEGT. The CDR3 consists of 15 residues. The ends lost 6 bases at V and 8 bases at J; junction bases unmatched: 7. The CDR3 nucleotides are TGTGCCAGCAGCCGGACTAGCGGGAGCGGGGATGAGCAGTTCTTC. Protein product: CASSRTSGSGDEQFF.

This clone was counted a single time. The chain employs TRBV10-1 and TRBJ2-7; a possible D gene is TRBD2 (6 bases). CDR1 is WNHNN and CDR2 is SYGVQD in the germline V gene (reference sequence). The CDR3 runs to 13 residues. V dropped 0 bases and J dropped 6 bases, with 9 bases sitting between them. The CDR3 sequence: CASSESGGTEQYF. DNA of the CDR3: TGCGCCAGCAGTGAGTCAGGCGGGACCGAGCAGTACTTC.

The gene calls are TRBV19 and TRBJ2-7, with D possibly matching TRBD2 (6 bases). Trimming removed 3 bases at V and 4 bases at J, with 13 bases between. This CDR3 is built from 14 residues. Germline values: CDR1 LNHDA, CDR2 SQIVND (reference sequence). The DNA for the CDR3 is TGTGCCAGTAGTATTGACGGGAGTCAGTACGAGCAGTACTTC. It yields the protein CASSIDGSQYEQYF.

This CDR3 is CASSNQGAETYEQYF. For the CDR3, the DNA is TGTGCCAGCAGTAATCAGGGGGCCGAAACCTACGAGCAGTACTTC. The genes are TRBV28 and TRBJ2-7; 8 bases fit TRBD1. This CDR3 contains 15 residues. Trimming removed 5 bases from V and 2 bases from J; junction bases left unmatched: 8. Germline V CDR1 and CDR2: MDHEN, SYDVKM.

The rearrangement links TRBV9 to TRBJ2-7, with D perhaps TRBD2 (6 bases). V dropped 0 bases and J dropped 6 bases, with 13 bases sitting between them. Germline assignment: CDR1 SGDLS and CDR2 YYNGEE. The CDR3 has 14 amino acids. The CDR3 sequence is CASSVAGDRSEQYF. CDR3 bases: TGTGCCAGCAGCGTAGCGGGAGACCGGTCCGAGCAGTACTTC.

This clone was recorded only once. The genes are TRBV5-1 and TRBJ2-3; TRBD2 matches 8 bases. Germline CDR1 reads SGHRS; CDR2 reads YFSETQ. This CDR3 is built from 16 residues. The junction had 7 bases not matched to a gene; V was cut back by 0 bases and J by 4 bases. CDR3 DNA: TGCGCCAGCAGCTTGGCCCCAGCGGGGGAAGCAGATACGCAGTATTTT. Translating gives CASSLAPAGEADTQYF.

This chain joins TRBV7-9 and TRBJ1-1; perhaps TRBD1 as D (6 bases). The germline V gene has CDR1 SEHNR and CDR2 FQNEAQ (reference sequence). This CDR3 has 14 residues. V shed 6 bases and J shed 4 bases, with 15 bases lying between them. The CDR3 DNA is TGTGCCAGCAGTTCCGGGACACGCATCACTGAAGCTTTCTTT. This translates into CASSSGTRITEAFF.

J is TRBJ2-6 and V is TRBV6-5, with TRBD2 matching 7 bases. The junction had 5 bases not matched to a gene; V was cut back by 2 bases and J by 4 bases. The CDR3 sequence is 16 residues long. Germline values: CDR1 MNHEY, CDR2 SVGAGI. CDR3 residues: CASSYGRVAGANVLTF. For the CDR3, the DNA is TGTGCCAGCAGTTACGGGAGGGTAGCAGGGGCCAACGTCCTGACTTTC.